The present T cell receptor (beta chain) was sequenced within a study of blood T cell repertoires in COVID-19. Assay: immunoSEQ multiplex PCR; the TCRdb copy retains only in-frame clones and omits some. This sample has about 80,000 clones, with 65% to 90% found just once. The trim removed 4 bases at V and 6 bases at J, leaving 3 bases unmatched. The CDR3 has 13 residues. Sequenced sample: peripheral blood. The clonotype comes from a man aged 50 or older with COVID-19, enrolled during active disease. The chain uses TRBV12-3 or TRBV12-4 and TRBJ1-5; 7 positions match TRBD1. CDR3 region: CASSSQGIQPQHF. The CDR3 nucleotides are TGTGCCAGCAGTTCACAGGGGATTCAGCCCCAGCATTTT.